This T cell receptor (beta chain) was captured in a study of T-cell reconstitution after alpha-beta-depleted transplantation in children. The CDR3 is made up of 14 amino acids. Germline V CDR1 and CDR2: KGHDR, SFDVKD. V dropped 0 bases and J dropped 5 bases, with 7 bases sitting between them. It was with unique molecular identifiers that the TCRbeta library was prepared. TCRdb passed the PCR reads through MiXCR, listing each CDR3 protein once. The repertoire holds 250,000 to 350,000 distinct CDR3 sequences, with roughly 9.5% as singletons. This sequence originates from a human donor who donated a stem cell graft to a child with SCID. The chain uses TRBV24-1 and TRBJ2-1; D unresolved. Specimen: PBMCs from the stem cell graft donor, collected from the stem cell graft. In DNA, the CDR3 is TGTGCCACCAGTGATTTGGGCAGGAACAATGAGCAGTTCTTC. Translation: CATSDLGRNNEQFF.